Listed below are T cell receptor beta chains from one sample, sequenced in a study of graft-versus-host responses after intestinal transplantation. Their antigen targets remain unknown. Libraries were prepared by immunoSEQ multiplex PCR; TCRdb keeps only in-frame clonotypes and omits some of them. The top ten hold around 1.1% of the sample, which has approximately 82,000 clones, about 93% seen once. Specimen: unstimulated CD8+ T cells sorted from spleen or lymph node cells, collected before transplant. The receptor source for this set is a human donor who was the organ donor for an intestinal transplant. Each CDR3 is given with its conserved first and last residue. D genes are given only for firm matches. Clone size is shown for a subset of rows, as once, few, many or a class of expanded clone.

d_call,j_call,v_call,clone_size,cdr3_nt,cdr3_aa
-,TRBJ1-2,TRBV19,-,TGTGCCAGTAATCGGCAGGGGAGTAGATATGGCTACACCTTC,CASNRQGSRYGYTF
TRBD1,TRBJ2-7,TRBV13,-,TGTGCCAGCAGCCGGACAGGGGGTTATTACGAGCAGTACTTC,CASSRTGGYYEQYF
TRBD1,TRBJ1-5,TRBV28,-,TGTGCCAGCAGTTTACGTGGGACAGGGGTTGCGAGCAATCAGCCCCAGCATTTT,CASSLRGTGVASNQPQHF
-,TRBJ2-7,TRBV6-5,once,TGTGCCAGCAGTGTCGGGAGCTCCTACGAGCAGTACTTC,CASSVGSSYEQYF
-,TRBJ2-4,TRBV2,-,TGTGCCAGCAGTGAGGTTAGCCGCGTCAAAAACATTCAGTACTTC,CASSEVSRVKNIQYF
-,TRBJ2-1,TRBV4-2,-,TGTGCCAGCAGATTGTCAGAGGGCCATGAGCAGTTCTTC,CASRLSEGHEQFF
TRBD2,TRBJ2-5,TRBV11-3,-,TGTGCCAGCAGCATGAGACTAGCGGGATTGGGGGAGACCCAGTACTTC,CASSMRLAGLGETQYF
-,TRBJ1-2,TRBV9,-,TGTGCCAGCAGCGCGGGGGGATATGGCTACACCTTC,CASSAGGYGYTF
TRBD2,TRBJ2-2,TRBV7-3,-,TGTGCCAGCAGCTTATTGGCGGGAGGGACCGGGGAGCTGTTTTTT,CASSLLAGGTGELFF
-,TRBJ2-2,TRBV4-3,-,TGCGCCAGCAGCCAAGAGTCGTATTTTGCGGAGGCGAACACCGGGGAGCTGTTTTTT,CASSQESYFAEANTGELFF
-,TRBJ1-3,TRBV12-5,-,TGTGCTAGTGGTTTGGTACTGGGGCCTGGAAACACCATATATTTT,CASGLVLGPGNTIYF
-,TRBJ1-1,TRBV15,once,TGTGCCACCAGAACAGGGCCGGTCACTGAAGCTTTCTTT,CATRTGPVTEAFF
-,TRBJ2-2,TRBV9,-,TGTGCCAGCAGCGCGGGGGGCCACACCGGGGAGCTGTTTTTT,CASSAGGHTGELFF
TRBD1,TRBJ2-4,TRBV7-3,-,TGTGCCAGCAGCTTAACGGCGGTGGACAGGTCGGACATTCAGTACTTC,CASSLTAVDRSDIQYF
-,TRBJ2-3,TRBV6-6,-,TGTGCCAGCAGTTACTCTGGAGGGGGGGACACAGATACGCAGTATTTT,CASSYSGGGDTDTQYF
TRBD2,TRBJ2-3,TRBV5-5,once,TGTGCCAGCAGCTGGGGCGGGGGGGAGGATACGCAGTATTTT,CASSWGGGEDTQYF
-,TRBJ2-1,TRBV15,-,TGTGCCACCAGCAGGGAAATTAGCGCTGAGCAGTTCTTC,CATSREISAEQFF
-,TRBJ2-3,TRBV5-1,-,TGCGCCAGCAGTCCCGAGGTCGAGGGTTCGGCAGATACGCAGTATTTT,CASSPEVEGSADTQYF
-,TRBJ1-1,TRBV5-6,-,TGTGCCAGCAGATCCGGACAGAACACTGAAGCTTTCTTT,CASRSGQNTEAFF
-,TRBJ2-1,TRBV7-8,-,TGTGCCAGCAGCTCCGGACAGCCTGAGCAGTTCTTC,CASSSGQPEQFF
-,TRBJ2-1,TRBV30,-,TGTGCCTGGAGTGTACTGAATAGCGGTAATGAGCAGTTCTTC,CAWSVLNSGNEQFF
TRBD1,TRBJ2-3,TRBV19,-,TGTGCCAGCGAGGGACAGGGGGCAGATACGCAGTATTTT,CASEGQGADTQYF
-,TRBJ2-7,TRBV11-3,-,TGTGCCAGCAGCTTTCATACAGGGTCCTACGAGCAGTACTTC,CASSFHTGSYEQYF
-,TRBJ1-6,TRBV6-6,-,TGTGCCAGCAGTTACTCGATCAGGGGTTCACCCCTCCACTTT,CASSYSIRGSPLHF
TRBD2,TRBJ2-5,TRBV5-4,once,TGTGCCAGCAGCTTACGGAGATATACCCTAGCGGGAGGAGAGACCCAGTACTTC,CASSLRRYTLAGGETQYF
-,TRBJ1-1,TRBV2,-,TGTGCCACCGAGGGGAACACTGAAGCTTTCTTT,CATEGNTEAFF
-,TRBJ1-2,TRBV14,-,TGTGCCAGCAGCCAAGACGGGAGACTCTATGGCTACACCTTC,CASSQDGRLYGYTF
TRBD2,TRBJ2-7,TRBV7-6,-,TGTGCCAGCAGCCCGGGGGGGGCGCCTTACGAGCAGTACTTC,CASSPGGAPYEQYF
TRBD2,TRBJ2-7,TRBV5-1,-,TGCGCCAGCAGCTCCCCACTCTATGTCCCTCCTAGCGGGAGGGGTAGCTCCTACGAGCAGTACTTC,CASSSPLYVPPSGRGSSYEQYF